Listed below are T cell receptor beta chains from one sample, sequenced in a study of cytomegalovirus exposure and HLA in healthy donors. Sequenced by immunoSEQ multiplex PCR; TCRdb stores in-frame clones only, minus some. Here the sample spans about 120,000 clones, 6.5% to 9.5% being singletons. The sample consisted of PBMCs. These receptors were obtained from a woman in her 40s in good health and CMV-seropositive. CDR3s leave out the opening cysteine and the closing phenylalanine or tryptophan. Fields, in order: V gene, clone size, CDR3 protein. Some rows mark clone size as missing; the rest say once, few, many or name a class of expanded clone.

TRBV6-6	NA	ASSNSRGGGNTIY
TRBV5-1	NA	ASSLWGQGAGEQF
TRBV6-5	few	ASSYGTLNTEAF
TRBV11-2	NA	ASSWGGTQY
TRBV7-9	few	ASSPVAVYGYT
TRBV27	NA	ASSDREGTPYEQY
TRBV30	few	AWSRRLAGGSEQY
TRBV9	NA	ASTGTSGTYNEQF
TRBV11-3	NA	ASSQTATQQF
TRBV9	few	ASSVTKIGDPEQF